This T cell receptor (beta chain) emerged from a study of cytomegalovirus exposure and HLA in healthy donors. The primer mix had 60 Vbeta and 13 Jbeta primers. Profiled with immunoSEQ multiplex PCR; TCRdb holds only in-frame clones, not every one. There are 130,000 or so clones in the sample; about 82% occur only once, and roughly 5% lies in the top ten. Germline lookup yields CDR1 MGHRA and CDR2 YSYEKL. This CDR3 has 14 amino acids. Trimming cost V 2 bases and J 7 bases, with 14 bases left between them. This receptor was taken from a young man in good health and CMV-seronegative. Sequenced sample: PBMCs. The chain combines TRBV4-1 with TRBJ1-2, with D unclear. The CDR3 bases are TGCGCCAGCAGCCAATCGGTGGTCGGAGCTGGCTACACCTTC. It translates to CASSQSVVGAGYTF.